The entry that follows covers one TCR beta chain sequence. The data stem from a study of blood T cell repertoires in COVID-19. Study-level background: Specimens from acute and convalescent COVID-19 originated in the United States, Italy and Spain.

In the original processing: The authors estimated nucleated cell counts from reference gene primer amplification. Some clones are missing from TCRdb's copy, which holds only in-frame ones; the method was immunoSEQ multiplex PCR. V and J calls and clone size follow that table, whereas D and trimming were derived from the DNA. The data contain 150,000 to 200,000 clones, just under 85% of them singletons. There are 16 residues in the CDR3. Trimming took 0 bases from V and 4 from J; bases not matched to a gene: 8. Germline assignment: CDR1 MNHNY and CDR2 SVGAGI (reference sequence). Sequenced: peripheral blood. This clonotype was sampled from a man aged 40-55 years who had recovered from COVID-19. The rearrangement joins TRBV6-6 to TRBJ2-5; 7 bases are shared with TRBD2. The CDR3 reads CASSYSLIGGGETQYF. DNA of the CDR3: TGTGCCAGCAGTTACTCGTTAATTGGGGGGGGAGAGACCCAGTACTTC.